The 7 T cell receptor beta chains below were found in one sample sequenced in a study of blood T cells in healthy people across ages. Alongside a J-beta primer mix, a sample-barcoded 5' primer served in a second PCR lasting roughly 6 to 11 cycles. TCRdb reprocessed the 5' RACE reads via MiXCR and lists one record per CDR3 protein. The top ten hold 8.5% to 9.5% of the sample, which has hundreds of thousands of distinct CDR3 sequences, less than 25% seen once. This same sample was also part of a study on T cells of mothers and their children.

The specimen was blood. These receptors were obtained from a boy aged 5-17 years in good health.

This clonotype has just a few counts. V gene TRBV20-1 combines with J gene TRBJ2-4; possibly TRBD2 for D (6 bases). Trimming shortened V by 1 base and J by 6 bases, and 10 bases separated the two germline ends. Germline V gene data show CDR1 as DFQATT and CDR2 as SNEGSKA (reference sequence). There are 13 residues in the CDR3. The CDR3 spells CSARGGAGNIQYF. CDR3 DNA: TGCAGTGCTAGAGGCGGGGCTGGAAACATTCAGTACTTC.

This rearrangement joins TRBV20-1 to TRBJ2-7, with D possibly being TRBD1 or TRBD2 (5 bases each). This CDR3 region has 16 residues. The V gene's germline CDR1 is DFQATT and CDR2 SNEGSKA (reference sequence). Trimming left V 1 base short and J 9 bases short, with 25 bases between. CDR3 bases: TGCAGTGCTAGAGGACAAGAGGGGTACAACCGGTTCTGGCAGTACTTC. It encodes CSARGQEGYNRFWQYF.

The chain links TRBV4-2 to TRBJ1-6; maybe TRBD1 (6 bases). Germline-derived CDR1 and CDR2 are LGHNA and YNFKEQ. CDR3 length: 15 residues. The germline V and J ends were trimmed by 1 base and 6 bases, with 10 bases remaining between them. CDR3 in DNA: TGTGCCAGCAGCCAAGGGACAGCCACTAATTCACCCCTCCACTTT. Translated: CASSQGTATNSPLHF.

This clonotype was seen a few times. V gene TRBV28 combines with J gene TRBJ1-1; 10 positions agree with TRBD1. In germline, CDR1 is MDHEN, CDR2 SYDVKM. The junction had 11 bases not matched to a gene; V was cut back by 6 bases and J by 4 bases. The CDR3 has 16 residues. The CDR3 region is CASSYPVRTGGTEAFF. The DNA of the CDR3 is TGTGCCAGCAGCTACCCGGTCAGGACAGGGGGCACTGAAGCTTTCTTT. The complete variable domain, with remaining parts taken from reference TRBV28 and TRBJ1-1, reads DVKVTQSSRYLVKRTGEKVFLECVQDMDHENMFWYRQDPGLGLRLIYFSYDVKMKEKGDIPEGYSVSREKKERFSLILESASTNQTSMYLCASSYPVRTGGTEAFFGQGTRLTVV.

The V and J genes are TRBV6-5 and TRBJ2-7, with TRBD2 matching 10 bases. This CDR3 contains 16 residues. J gave up 2 bases and V 2 bases, and 6 bases lay outside the gene matches. Germline CDR1 MNHEY, CDR2 SVGAGI. The CDR3 sequence: CASSYTLAGNPYEQYF. The CDR3 bases are TGTGCCAGCAGTTACACACTAGCGGGGAACCCCTACGAGCAGTACTTC.

This clonotype has a handful of counts. V is TRBV2 and J is TRBJ1-5, with D perhaps TRBD1 (6 bases). CDR3 size: 15 residues. CDR1 SNHLY and CDR2 FYNNEI come from the germline V gene. V gave up 4 bases and J gave up 3 bases, with 13 bases separating them. CDR3 sequence reads: CASSVDGQINQPQHF. CDR3 nucleotides: TGTGCCAGCAGTGTGGATGGACAGATCAATCAGCCCCAGCATTTT.

The table lists this clonotype with a few counts. J is TRBJ1-6 and V is TRBV6-6, with a possible D match to TRBD1 (6 bases). The germline V and J ends were trimmed by 2 bases and 9 bases, with 14 bases remaining between them. This CDR3 contains 15 residues. The germline V gene has CDR1 MNHNY and CDR2 SVGAGI (reference sequence). In nucleotides, the CDR3 is TGTGCCAGCAGTTACGTGGACGGAGGGGGTTCACCCCTCCACTTT. As protein: CASSYVDGGGSPLHF.